Below, 5 T cell receptor beta chains from the same sample are listed, as sequenced in a study of technical replicates of blood from a few donors (dated 2017 in TCRdb). Preparation of the library involved the immunoSEQ multiplex PCR assay. TCRdb's version of the immuneACCESS table is confined to in-frame rearrangements and falls short of the full clone set. An unresolved V gene accounts for under half of the shortfall where checked; the remainder is of unknown origin. The sample table lists approximately 97,000 clones, 85% to 95% of them with a count of one. The ten largest clones represent 0.34% of the sample. The sample was T cells isolated from PBMCs. These receptor sequences come from a human donor in good health.

The chain joins TRBV11-3 to TRBJ2-1; 7 bases align to TRBD2. The CDR3 covers 14 residues. Germline V CDR1 and CDR2: SGHNT, YENEEA. Losses at the gene ends were 5 bases for V and 7 bases for J; bases not matched to a gene: 8. CDR3 DNA: TGTGCCAGCAGCAGGAGGGGAGGGAATAATGAGCAGTTCTTC. It translates to CASSRRGGNNEQFF.

This rearrangement joins TRBV14 to TRBJ1-2, with 7 bases fitting TRBD1. The V gene's germline CDR1 is SGHDN and CDR2 FVKESK. This CDR3 comprises 14 residues. The V segment lost 4 bases and the J segment 2 bases; nucleotides outside the gene matches: 4. The CDR3 nucleotides are TGTGCCAGCAGCCTAGGGGGCATAAACTATGGCTACACCTTC. Protein sequence: CASSLGGINYGYTF.

The chain couples TRBV6-1 to TRBJ1-1, with 7 bases fitting TRBD1. V dropped 8 bases and J dropped 1; count of bases not matched to a gene: 4. Germline values: CDR1 MNHNS, CDR2 SASEGT. The CDR3 extends over 13 amino acids. CDR3 region: CASATGSNTEAFF. For the CDR3, the DNA is TGTGCCAGCGCGACAGGGTCGAACACTGAAGCTTTCTTT.

V and J are TRBV5-1 and TRBJ1-2; D may be TRBD1 (5 bases). The V end was cut by 0 bases, the J end by 6 bases, with 18 bases between. Germline assignment: CDR1 SGHRS and CDR2 YFSETQ. This CDR3 has 16 amino acids. CDR3 coding DNA: TGCGCCAGCAGCTTGGGTCACTCTTCTACAGGAGATGGCTACACCTTC. Amino acids: CASSLGHSSTGDGYTF.

The J gene is TRBJ1-1, the V gene TRBV25-1; no firm D call. The CDR3 is 13 amino acids. Per germline, CDR1 MGHDK and CDR2 SYGVNS. Between the trimmed V and J ends, which lost 1 base and 0 bases, there was a span of 3 bases. The CDR3 DNA reads as TGTGCCAGCAGTGAATTAGTGAACACTGAAGCTTTCTTT. Translated, it gives CASSELVNTEAFF.